This entry describes one TCR beta chain. What it recognizes is unknown. The CDR3 covers 15 residues. Germline loops: CDR1 SGDLS, CDR2 YYNGEE. V lost 4 bases and J 5 bases, leaving 15 bases between the germline ends. This sample stems from a study of cytomegalovirus exposure and HLA in healthy donors. General study results and limits: An apparent linkage of common viral pathogens to several of the most significant clusters emerged in a later analysis. Researchers reported in a later analysis that a missense DCLRE1C variant was tied to TCR beta V- and J-gene trimming.

Primers for the PCR totalled 60 Vbeta and 13 Jbeta. Method: immunoSEQ multiplex PCR; TCRdb's copy keeps in-frame clones and lacks some. In the table there are some 200,000 clones, 73% of which are singletons. The sequenced sample was PBMCs. The V and J genes are TRBV9 and TRBJ1-4; D is perhaps TRBD1 (6 bases). This receptor was taken from a woman aged 25 to 39 in good health and CMV-seronegative. CDR3 sequence: CASSTRQDSNEKLFF. The CDR3, as DNA: TGTGCCAGCAGCACGCGACAGGACTCCAATGAAAAACTGTTTTTT.